This is a list of T cell receptor beta chains from one sample in a study of shared clonotypes between healthy human individuals. Generated by immunoSEQ multiplex PCR, the TCRdb table keeps only in-frame clones and is missing some. The sample lists more than 2,000,000 clones, approximately 93% occurring once. Specimen: naive CD4+ T cells from PBMCs. Every receptor here comes from a man aged 18 to 30 in good health. Some clones in this sample may be carry-over from other donors' samples. Each CDR3 is given with its conserved first and last residue. The order of the fields is J gene, V gene, D gene, CDR3 protein. A D gene is named only where the DNA matches it firmly.

TRBJ2-7,TRBV18,TRBD2,CASSPPGTNFYEQYF
TRBJ2-2,TRBV11-2,NA,CASSTLGIAGELFF
TRBJ2-1,TRBV5-1,NA,CASSLAGSSPNEQFF
TRBJ2-1,TRBV11-3,NA,CASSYTSSSYNEQFF
TRBJ2-1,TRBV6-1,NA,CASSEAVGISYNEQFF
TRBJ2-7,TRBV9,NA,CASSVTPRAQGEQYF
TRBJ1-2,TRBV2,NA,CASPGHGGYTF
TRBJ2-3,TRBV2,NA,CASSDRATDTQYF
TRBJ2-7,TRBV29-1,TRBD1,CSVVSDRVRDEQYF
TRBJ2-6,TRBV2,TRBD1,CASSWQGANGANVLTF
TRBJ2-7,TRBV5-4,NA,CASNKFASSYEQYF
TRBJ1-5,TRBV10-3,NA,CAISESTVLNQPQHF
TRBJ2-7,TRBV7-2,TRBD1,CASSRTQGANYEQYF
TRBJ2-1,TRBV11-3,NA,CASSPEGGYTDEQFF
TRBJ1-6,TRBV10-3,TRBD1,CAISGGDSINSPLHF
TRBJ2-2,TRBV5-1,TRBD1,CASSLGQGAPGELFF
TRBJ2-1,TRBV5-1,TRBD2,CASSSRTRENEQFF
TRBJ2-3,TRBV5-1,TRBD2,CASSLSTSGKDTQYF
TRBJ1-2,TRBV11-2,NA,CASRRGGQNYGYTF
TRBJ2-7,TRBV6-1,NA,CASLRDGAYEQYF
TRBJ2-5,TRBV21-1,NA,CASSIVGATQYF
TRBJ2-7,TRBV12-2,NA,CASRFGTGHSYEQYF
TRBJ2-6,TRBV5-1,TRBD1,CASRDVQGASGANVLTF
TRBJ2-1,TRBV18,TRBD1,CASSPGTGGSEQFF
TRBJ2-3,TRBV28,TRBD1,CASTRAGTGGDTQYF